This entry lists 28 T cell receptor beta chains sequenced from one sample in a study of T-cell reconstitution after alpha-beta-depleted transplantation in children. Library preparation (for TCRbeta) was performed with unique molecular identifiers. TCRdb recomputed calls from the PCR reads with MiXCR, one row per CDR3 protein. Found here are around 130,000 distinct CDR3 sequences, more than 9.5% of them singletons; the top ten hold less than 25%. The sequencing used PBMCs, mostly from graft donor cells, collected 180 days after TCRalphabeta/CD19-depleted stem cell transplant. These receptors came from a girl less than two years old who had a stem cell transplant for combined immunodeficiency, so the T cells may come from the graft donor.

V and J are TRBV27 and TRBJ2-7; a possible D gene is TRBD2 (6 bases). CDR3 length: 15 residues. Germline V gene lookup returns CDR1 MNHEY and CDR2 SMNVEV (reference sequence). V lost 4 bases, J lost 0 bases, and 13 bases lay in between. The CDR3 is CASSSGSGISYEQYF. CDR3 DNA: TGTGCCAGCAGTTCGGGTAGCGGTATCTCCTACGAGCAGTACTTC.

This clonotype appeared a few times. The V and J genes are TRBV24-1 and TRBJ2-3, with D perhaps given as TRBD1 or TRBD2 (5 bases each). The CDR3 runs 15 residues. From germline, CDR1 is KGHDR and CDR2 SFDVKD. V was cut by 4 bases and J by 2 bases, with 12 bases left in between. The CDR3 region is CATSDPGTITDTQYF. The CDR3 nucleotides are TGTGCCACCAGTGACCCAGGGACCATCACAGATACGCAGTATTTT.

This clonotype appeared a few times. V usage is TRBV5-6 and J usage is TRBJ2-5; 7 bases are a match to TRBD1. CDR1 and CDR2 from the germline V gene are SGHDT and YYEEEE. Trimming at V came to 7 bases and at J to 3 bases, leaving 12 bases not matched to a gene. The length of the CDR3 is 15 residues. DNA of the CDR3: TGTGCCAGCTCCCCCCAGGGGGAGATCGAAGAGACCCAGTACTTC. This codes for CASSPQGEIEETQYF.

There are a few counts of this clonotype. V gene TRBV5-6 combines with J gene TRBJ1-2; D is perhaps TRBD1 (5 bases). This CDR3 comprises 15 residues. Trimming removed 0 bases at V and 4 bases at J, with 13 bases between. CDR1 SGHDT and CDR2 YYEEEE come from the germline V gene. The CDR3 DNA reads as TGTGCCAGCAGCTTGGTCCAGGGAGCTACCTATGGCTACACCTTC. Amino acids: CASSLVQGATYGYTF.

This clonotype has at least ten counts. The J gene is TRBJ1-3, the V gene TRBV12-3 or TRBV12-4; D unclear. With 1 base removed from V and 1 base from J, the gap between germline ends came to 5 bases. The CDR3 runs 14 residues. The CDR3 sequence: CASSLGLSGNTIYF. The CDR3 coding sequence is TGTGCCAGCAGTTTAGGGTTATCTGGAAACACCATATATTTT.

The rearrangement joins TRBV29-1 to TRBJ2-1, with TRBD1 as a possible D gene (6 bases). V was pared by 0 bases and J by 12 bases, with 21 bases between. Germline V gene lookup returns CDR1 SQVTM and CDR2 ANQGSEA. The CDR3 is 15 amino acids. The CDR3 DNA reads as TGCAGCGTTGAAGATCCCAGGGGACATAAAGGAGGGCAGTTCTTC. The encoded protein is CSVEDPRGHKGGQFF.

The sample holds a few counts of this clonotype. The chain couples TRBV7-2 to TRBJ1-1; D not certain. Trimming left V 2 bases short and J 1 base short, with 8 bases between. The CDR3 is 14 amino acids. Per the germline V gene, CDR1 is SGHTA and CDR2 is FQGNSA. CDR3 coding DNA: TGTGCCAGCAGCTTATGGCACAGGAACACTGAAGCTTTCTTT. The encoded protein is CASSLWHRNTEAFF.

This clonotype has only a few counts. This chain uses TRBV7-9 with TRBJ2-1; TRBD2 matches 9 bases. CDR3 length equals 17 residues. V dropped 2 bases and J dropped 4; count of bases not matched to a gene: 9. Germline V gene lookup returns CDR1 SEHNR and CDR2 FQNEAQ (reference sequence). The CDR3 sequence: CASSLLAGLRAYNEQFF. The CDR3 nucleotides read TGTGCCAGCAGCTTACTAGCGGGGTTGAGGGCTTACAATGAGCAGTTCTTC. The full variable domain, in which reference TRBV7-9 and TRBJ2-1 provide the parts outside the CDR3, is DTGVSQNPRHKITKRGQNVTFRCDPISEHNRLYWYRQTLGQGPEFLTYFQNEAQLEKSRLLSDRFSAERPKGSFSTLEIQRTEQGDSAMYLCASSLLAGLRAYNEQFFGPGTRLTVL.

This clonotype was counted only a few times. The chain uses TRBV20-1 and TRBJ2-3; a weak D match, TRBD1 (6 bases). V shed 4 bases and J shed 3 bases, with 8 bases lying between them. Per the germline V gene, CDR1 is DFQATT and CDR2 is SNEGSKA (reference sequence). The CDR3 is made up of 12 amino acids. The CDR3 DNA sequence: TGCAGTGCTAATACAGGGACAGATACGCAGTATTTT. Protein: CSANTGTDTQYF.

This clonotype was detected only a few times. The V call is TRBV29-1, the J call TRBJ2-2; D not certain. The CDR3 extends over 13 amino acids. Per germline, CDR1 SQVTM and CDR2 ANQGSEA. V gave up 2 bases and J gave up 5 bases, with 9 bases separating them. The CDR3: CSVEIALTGELFF. As DNA, the CDR3 is TGCAGCGTTGAAATTGCACTGACCGGGGAGCTGTTTTTT.

The V and J genes are TRBV6-2 or TRBV6-3 and TRBJ2-1, with D tentatively TRBD2 (6 bases). The V end lost 10 bases, the J end lost 4 bases, and 17 bases lay between the germline ends. The CDR3 totals 14 residues. From germline, CDR1 is MNHEY and CDR2 SVGEGT. The DNA of the CDR3 is TGTGCCACCACCGGGACTTCGGCATACAATGAGCAGTTCTTC. Its translation is CATTGTSAYNEQFF.

This clonotype was seen a few times. V and J are TRBV25-1 and TRBJ2-5; 10 positions agree with TRBD1. CDR1 and CDR2 from the germline V gene are MGHDK and SYGVNS. This CDR3 has 14 amino acids. The trim removed 8 bases at V and 4 bases at J, leaving 7 bases unmatched. DNA of the CDR3: TGTGCCAGCTCGGGACAGGGGAAGCGAGAGACCCAGTACTTC. Residues: CASSGQGKRETQYF.

A few counts support this clonotype. The chain links TRBV5-1 to TRBJ2-5, with D possibly being TRBD1 or TRBD2 (5 bases each). The CDR3 totals 14 residues. Germline CDR1 is SGHRS and CDR2 is YFSETQ. Trimming stripped 0 bases from V and 2 bases from J, with 8 bases between. The chain's CDR3 is CASSLGGAQETQYF. The CDR3 DNA sequence: TGCGCCAGCAGCTTGGGAGGGGCGCAAGAGACCCAGTACTTC.

This clonotype was recorded a few times. The rearrangement links TRBV24-1 to TRBJ2-2; TRBD2 agrees at 7 bases. Looked up from germline, CDR1 is KGHDR and CDR2 is SFDVKD. Trimming cost V 2 bases and J 1 base; bases outside gene matches: 6. The CDR3 extends over 17 amino acids. The CDR3 nucleotides are TGTGCCACCAGTGATTCGGGGGGAGTCTTGAACACCGGGGAGCTGTTTTTT. This sequence encodes CATSDSGGVLNTGELFF.

In this sample, this clonotype turned up a few times. The chain employs TRBV20-1 and TRBJ1-1; unclear D gene. CDR3 size: 13 residues. Between the trimmed V and J ends, which lost 2 bases and 5 bases, there was a span of 12 bases. Looked up from germline, CDR1 is DFQATT and CDR2 is SNEGSKA (reference sequence). CDR3 protein: CSARPPGRTEAFF. As DNA, the CDR3 is TGCAGTGCTAGACCCCCCGGAAGGACTGAAGCTTTCTTT.

The chain links TRBV9 to TRBJ1-2, with 9 bases matching TRBD1. The CDR3 contains 15 residues. The ends lost 2 bases at V and 9 bases at J; junction bases unmatched: 11. CDR1 and CDR2 (germline): SGDLS, YYNGEE. DNA for the CDR3: TGTGCCAGCAGCGTTCAGGGACAGGGAGCGGTGAGCTACACCTTC. Encoded protein: CASSVQGQGAVSYTF.

The table lists this clonotype with a few counts. The gene calls are TRBV25-1 and TRBJ1-5; D gene uncertain. The CDR3 contains 14 residues. CDR1 and CDR2 from the germline V gene are MGHDK and SYGVNS. The germline V and J ends were trimmed by 1 base and 6 bases, with 10 bases remaining between them. The CDR3 DNA sequence: TGTGCCAGCAGTGAATTCCTGGAAAGTCAGCCCCAGCATTTT. This translates into CASSEFLESQPQHF.

This clonotype was seen more than once but under ten times. The V gene is TRBV10-2, the J gene TRBJ2-1, with D possibly matching TRBD2 (5 bases). The CDR3 runs to 14 residues. V lost 6 bases and J 3 bases, leaving 12 bases between the germline ends. Germline V gene sequence: CDR1 WSHSY, CDR2 SAAADI. The chain's CDR3 is CASRREGYYNEQFF. CDR3 DNA: TGCGCCAGCAGAAGAGAGGGCTACTACAATGAGCAGTTCTTC.

This clonotype occurred a few times. The chain employs TRBV28 and TRBJ2-3; D gene uncertain. Germline V gives CDR1 MDHEN, CDR2 SYDVKM. The V gene lost 3 bases and the J gene lost 4 bases, with 14 bases spanning the gap. The CDR3 totals 15 residues. Here the CDR3 DNA reads TGTGCCAGCAGTTTCGGAACATCTGGGTCAGATACGCAGTATTTT. Its translation: CASSFGTSGSDTQYF.

There are a few counts of this clonotype. The chain uses TRBV20-1 and TRBJ2-7; D is tentatively TRBD1 or TRBD2 (6 bases each). Germline CDR1 is DFQATT and CDR2 is SNEGSKA (reference sequence). V lost 3 bases, J lost 4 bases, and 19 bases lay in between. This CDR3 has 15 residues. CDR3 protein: CSARRGEPNDYEQYF. In DNA, the CDR3 is TGCAGTGCTAGGAGGGGGGAGCCGAACGATTACGAGCAGTACTTC.

This clonotype has more than one count but fewer than ten. CDR3 nucleotides: TGTGCCACCAGTGATATCAGGGGGCCCGCCTACGAGCAGTACTTC. It encodes CATSDIRGPAYEQYF. The chain recombines TRBV24-1 with TRBJ2-7, with 8 nucleotides matching TRBD1. V gave up 3 bases and J gave up 2 bases; unmatched junction bases: 5. From germline, CDR1 is KGHDR and CDR2 SFDVKD. CDR3 size: 15 residues.

This clonotype was seen at least ten times. The rearrangement uses TRBV10-3 and TRBJ2-7; TRBD2 might be the D (6 bases). V was trimmed by 0 bases and J by 7 bases, leaving 16 bases between them. CDR1 ENHRY and CDR2 SYGVKD come from the germline V gene. This CDR3 has 15 residues. The DNA of the CDR3 is TGTGCCATCAGTGAGTCGACGCTCGGGAGCACGGAGCAGTACTTC. Translating gives CAISESTLGSTEQYF.

The chain couples TRBV20-1 to TRBJ2-7, with 14 bases identical to TRBD2. The V and J ends lost 5 bases and 0 bases, in that order; junction bases with no gene match: 9. CDR3 length equals 17 residues. Germline CDR1 DFQATT, CDR2 SNEGSKA (reference sequence). CDR3: CSASPGLAGDFSYEQYF. The CDR3 coding sequence is TGCAGTGCTTCCCCGGGACTAGCGGGAGATTTCTCCTACGAGCAGTACTTC.

This clonotype was seen a handful of times. The chain has TRBV5-4 and TRBJ2-1; no reliable D call. CDR3 length equals 11 residues. The V gene's germline CDR1 is SGHNT and CDR2 YYREEE (reference sequence). Trimming removed 4 bases at V and 12 bases at J, with 11 bases between. CDR3 sequence (DNA): TGTGCCAGCAGCGATCCATGGGGGCAGTTCTTC. This translates into CASSDPWGQFF. Full variable domain (outside the CDR3, taken from reference TRBV5-4 and TRBJ2-1): ETGVTQSPTHLIKTRGQQVTLRCSSQSGHNTVSWYQQALGQGPQFIFQYYREEENGRGNFPPRFSGLQFPNYSSELNVNALELDDSALYLCASSDPWGQFFGPGTRLTVL.

This clonotype has more than one count but fewer than ten. CDR3 coding DNA: TGTGCCAGCAGCTTAAATGGGGGTTTCACTGAAGCTTTCTTT. It translates to CASSLNGGFTEAFF. This chain links TRBV7-3 with TRBJ1-1, with D possibly TRBD1 on 5 matching bases. Germline V gene sequence: CDR1 SGHTA, CDR2 FQGTGA. The CDR3 has 14 residues. V lost 1 base and J lost 4, with 10 bases in between.

Notes on this clonotype: A single base separates this from a much larger clone, so it may be a read error. This chain joins TRBV20-1 and TRBJ2-5; D is unclear. The CDR3 runs to 12 residues. CDR1 is DFQATT and CDR2 is SNEGSKA in the germline V gene (reference sequence). Trimming cost V 1 base and J 0 bases, with 3 bases left between them. CDR3 sequence (DNA): TGCAGTGCTAGAGCCCACCAAGAGACCCAGTACTTC. Protein product: CSARAHQETQYF.

This clonotype was counted a few times. The V gene is TRBV20-1, the J gene TRBJ2-3; 8 bases agree with TRBD2. In germline, CDR1 is DFQATT, CDR2 SNEGSKA (reference sequence). V trimming: 6 bases; J trimming: 1 base; junction bases outside the gene matches: 15. This CDR3 has 17 residues. CDR3 in amino acids: CSASLAGGFQGTDTQYF. DNA for the CDR3: TGCAGTGCCTCACTGGCGGGGGGATTCCAGGGCACAGATACGCAGTATTTT.

The chain has TRBV10-3 and TRBJ1-2; a weak D match, TRBD1 (5 bases). Trimming removed 9 bases from V and 3 bases from J, with 20 bases in between. Germline CDR1 ENHRY, CDR2 SYGVKD. The CDR3 has 15 residues. As DNA, the CDR3 is TGTGCCATTCTGCGCACCTTAGGGGCAGACTATGGCTACACCTTC. Its translation is CAILRTLGADYGYTF.